This T cell receptor (beta chain) was captured in a study of T cells in localized non-small cell lung cancer. Trimming took 9 bases from V and 0 from J, leaving 8 bases between them. Germline V gene data show CDR1 as MDHEN and CDR2 as SYDVKM. The CDR3 sequence is 12 residues long. This clone was seen only a few times. Only in-frame clones appear in the TCRdb table, and some are missing; sequencing was by immunoSEQ multiplex PCR. This sample has 23,000 or so clones, with 86% found just once. The TCR originated in a woman aged 40-69 years with stage I lung adenocarcinoma. Sample: peripheral blood, taken before any cancer treatment. V and J are TRBV28 and TRBJ1-1; D perhaps matches TRBD1 (6 bases). CDR3 region: CASRGLNTEAFF. CDR3 nucleotide sequence: TGTGCCAGTCGGGGGCTGAACACTGAAGCTTTCTTT.